A single T cell receptor beta chain is shown here with its context. Its antigen is undetermined. Profiled with immunoSEQ multiplex PCR; TCRdb holds only in-frame clones, not every one. The profile covers around 120,000 clones, with around 84% appearing a single time and around 27% taken by the ten largest. The data originate from a study of T cell responses to AZD1222 COVID-19 vaccine. Findings and caveats of the study: There were mostly white British donors and more females than males, and clonal diversity was possibly underestimated. At 160-218 and 743-854, vaccine-associated CD4 TCRs were dominant, and they spanned spike.

V lost 3 bases, J lost 4 bases, and 13 bases lay in between. Per germline, CDR1 SQVTM and CDR2 ANQGSEA. The CDR3 contains 13 residues. The clonotype comes from an adult who received the AZD1222 COVID-19 vaccine. This sequence joins TRBV29-1 and TRBJ2-7, with D tentatively TRBD1 or TRBD2 (6 bases each). Sample: peripheral blood, taken 28 days after the second AZD1222 dose. The CDR3 here is CSVEIGGKYEQYF. For the CDR3, the DNA is TGCAGCGTTGAGATCGGGGGCAAATACGAGCAGTACTTC.